This TCR beta chain was sequenced for a study of T cell responses to AZD1222 COVID-19 vaccine (dated by TCRdb to about 2021). For context, the study as a whole: Because spike-specific TCR depth and breadth did not differ between the two schedules, AZD1222 recipients who got a second dose at roughly 4 weeks were pooled with those who got a second dose at roughly 12 weeks. Trial participants were enrolled into age subgroups of 18-55, 56-69 and 70-plus years, which contained approximately 150, 28 and 58 TCR-sequenced participants, respectively. A total of over 230 trial participants underwent TCR sequencing, of whom 207 had received two doses of AZD1222 and some 25 had received two doses of the MenACWY control vaccine. General study outcomes and caveats: Nearly half of unique spike-specific TCRs reportedly recognized epitopes outside regions mutated in the B.1.351 and B.1.1.7 variants. No day 14 peak-response samples were available, so repertoires were characterized only after the peak T cell response. CD4 TCRs associated with the vaccine covered the entire spike protein, and the dominant responses were in regions 160-218 and 743-854. In the small 56-69-year group, the increase in depth fell short of significance, most likely because of low power. Conclusions about previously exposed vaccinees were limited because only a handful of AZD1222 recipients were SARS-CoV-2 seropositive at baseline. A significant rise in spike-specific TCR breadth and depth was observed after two AZD1222 doses relative to day 0 and relative to MenACWY recipients. Participants were mostly white British, with more females than males. The authors suggested clonal diversity may have been underestimated.

From cysteine to phenylalanine, the CDR3 is 16 amino acids long. The entry retains the CDR3 DNA only, 48 bases that are in frame from base 1. In the germline V gene, CDR1 corresponds to SGHAT and CDR2 to FQNNGV. The junction carries 22 bases between V and J, which are trimmed by 7 bases and 4 bases respectively. The time point label for this specimen denotes: baseline before first vaccination. Samples from vaccinated people were obtained from the UK trials COV001 and COV002, which included a single-blind randomized controlled phase 2/3 trial of AZD1222 (ChAdOx1 nCoV-19) in healthy adults. Trial participant PBMC samples were collected at day 0 and day 28 after the second dose for TCRbeta chain sequencing. The CDR3 regions of human TCRbeta chains were subjected to immunosequencing. As for the authors' bioinformatics: TCRs in the repertoires were matched against a reference library of SARS-CoV-2-specific TCRs that had been generated with the MIRA antigen-specificity platform. Breadth was defined as the fraction of unique TCRs that were SARS-CoV-2-associated. Depth was defined as the fraction of total T cells that were SARS-CoV-2-associated. Using the MIRA data, each spike-specific TCR was assigned both to the spike region to which the TCR was reactive and to a CD4 or CD8 class. Log10-transformed breadth and depth values were compared by one-way ANOVA with Sidak's multiple comparisons tests. The immuneACCESS repertoire file appears here via TCRdb, limited to in-frame rearrangements. These files lack a portion of the clones; in checked studies, under half of the deficit traces to unresolved V genes, and the cause of the others is not known. V, J and clone size are taken as reported in that table, and D and trimming were inferred from the DNA itself. The sample contains about 140,000 clones, more than 85% of them found a single time. 2.5% to 3% of the sample is taken by the ten largest.

In regard to this clone: Its antigen target is currently unknown. No much larger clonotype is one base removed from it; base qualities were not supplied.

The rearrangement combines TRBV11-2 with TRBJ1-2; 6 matching bases give a weak D call of TRBD1. Here the sequenced sample was peripheral blood, taken on day 0 of AZD1222 vaccination. The source of this sequence is an adult in good health. The CDR3 region: CASNHIRGPLAYGYTF. The DNA reads TGTGCCAGCAACCACATCAGGGGCCCTCTAGCCTATGGCTACACCTTC.